The 9 T cell receptor beta chains presented below share a single source sample, sequenced in a study of T cell responses to AZD1222 COVID-19 vaccine. This table comes from immunoSEQ multiplex PCR, and its TCRdb copy is limited to in-frame clones, with some not included. Counted here are 100,000 to 150,000 clones, 91% occurring once; the ten biggest clones make up about 2.1%. The sample in question was peripheral blood, obtained 28 days after the second AZD1222 dose. All receptors derive from an adult who received the AZD1222 COVID-19 vaccine.

The chain uses TRBV30 and TRBJ1-1; no firm D call. Trimming took off 5 bases at V and 1 base at J, with 5 bases between the two ends. The V gene's germline CDR1 is GTSNPN and CDR2 SVGIG (reference sequence). The CDR3 consists of 11 residues. CDR3 protein: CAWWQNTEAFF. The DNA for the CDR3 is TGTGCCTGGTGGCAGAACACTGAAGCTTTCTTT.

The genes are TRBV9 and TRBJ2-1, with D possibly TRBD2 on 5 matching bases. Germline CDR1 reads SGDLS; CDR2 reads YYNGEE. The CDR3 loop spans 16 amino acids. Between the trimmed V and J ends, which lost 0 bases and 4 bases, there was a span of 14 bases. The CDR3 DNA reads TGTGCCAGCAGCGTAGATGGAAGCGGAACGTACAATGAGCAGTTCTTC. This sequence encodes CASSVDGSGTYNEQFF.

The V and J genes are TRBV11-2 and TRBJ1-1; 10 bases are shared with TRBD1. CDR1 and CDR2 from the germline V gene are SGHAT and FQNNGV. The CDR3 has 14 residues. V shed 3 bases, J shed 4 bases, and the junction held 2 bases outside the gene matches. CDR3 amino acids: CASSLDRGSTEAFF. The CDR3 bases are TGTGCCAGCAGCTTGGACAGGGGGAGCACTGAAGCTTTCTTT.

The J gene is TRBJ1-5, the V gene TRBV19; D is ambiguous. Per germline, CDR1 LNHDA and CDR2 SQIVND (reference sequence). This CDR3 is 14 amino acids long. V dropped 1 base and J dropped 3 bases, with 7 bases sitting between them. The CDR3 protein is CASSIGAPNQPQHF. The CDR3 DNA sequence: TGTGCCAGTAGTATAGGAGCGCCCAATCAGCCCCAGCATTTT.

This clone was recorded once. The chain combines TRBV9 with TRBJ1-4; D gene unclear. With 5 bases removed from V and 3 bases from J, the gap between germline ends came to 8 bases. The germline CDR1 and CDR2 sequences are SGDLS and YYNGEE. The CDR3 contains 13 residues. The CDR3 nucleotides are TGTGCCAGCAGTGCCGGGTCTAATGAAAAACTGTTTTTT. Residues: CASSAGSNEKLFF.

The rearrangement joins TRBV6-1 to TRBJ1-2; D call uncertain. The CDR3 contains 12 residues. The germline V and J ends were trimmed by 2 bases and 5 bases, with 6 bases remaining between them. Germline V gene sequence: CDR1 MNHNS, CDR2 SASEGT. The CDR3 DNA reads as TGTGCCAGCAGTGAACCCAAGTATGGCTACACCTTC. Residues: CASSEPKYGYTF.

V is TRBV6-5 and J is TRBJ2-3; TRBD2 aligns across 8 bases. CDR3 length: 15 residues. In germline, CDR1 is MNHEY, CDR2 SVGAGI. V trimming: 5 bases; J trimming: 0 bases; junction bases outside the gene matches: 4. The CDR3 loop reads CASSLSGASTDTQYF. CDR3 in DNA: TGTGCCAGCAGTCTTAGCGGGGCTAGCACAGATACGCAGTATTTT.

The V call is TRBV30, the J call TRBJ2-1; 8 positions agree with TRBD2. V lost 1 base, J lost 0 bases, and 5 bases stayed unmatched. Germline CDR1 GTSNPN, CDR2 SVGIG (reference sequence). This CDR3 comprises 16 residues. The CDR3, as DNA: TGTGCCTGGAGTGGGAGCGGGAGTACCTCCTACAATGAGCAGTTCTTC. Its translation is CAWSGSGSTSYNEQFF.

The chain couples TRBV4-3 to TRBJ2-3, with no clear D. Trimming shortened V by 2 bases and J by 5 bases, and 11 bases separated the two germline ends. CDR1 and CDR2 from the germline V gene are LGHNA and YSLEER. CDR3 length: 14 residues. CDR3 region: CASSQSMFLDTQYF. DNA of the CDR3: TGCGCCAGCAGCCAAAGTATGTTCCTAGATACGCAGTATTTT.